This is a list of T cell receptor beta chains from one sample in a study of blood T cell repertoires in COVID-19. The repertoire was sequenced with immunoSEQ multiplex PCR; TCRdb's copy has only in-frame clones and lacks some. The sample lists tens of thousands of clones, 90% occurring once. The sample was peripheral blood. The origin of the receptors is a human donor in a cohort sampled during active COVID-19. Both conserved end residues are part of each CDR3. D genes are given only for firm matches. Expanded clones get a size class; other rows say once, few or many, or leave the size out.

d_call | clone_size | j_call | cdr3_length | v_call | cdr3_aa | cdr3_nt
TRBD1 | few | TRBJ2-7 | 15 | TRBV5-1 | CASSDTGQSSYEQYF | TGCGCCAGCAGCGATACGGGACAGAGCTCCTACGAGCAGTACTTC
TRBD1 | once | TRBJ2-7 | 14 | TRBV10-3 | CAISDDRGHYEQYF | TGTGCCATCAGCGACGACAGGGGCCACTACGAGCAGTACTTC
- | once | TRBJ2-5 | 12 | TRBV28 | CASSVNQETQYF | TGTGCCAGTTCGGTCAACCAAGAGACCCAGTACTTC
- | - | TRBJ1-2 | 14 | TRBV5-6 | CASSILGQNYGYTF | TGTGCCAGCAGCATTCTCGGACAGAACTATGGCTACACCTTC
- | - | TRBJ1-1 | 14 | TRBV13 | CASSSQDLNTEAFF | TGTGCCAGCAGCTCTCAGGACTTGAACACTGAAGCTTTCTTT
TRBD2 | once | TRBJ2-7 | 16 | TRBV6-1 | CASSEVPGGGTGEQYF | TGTGCCAGCAGTGAAGTCCCCGGGGGGGGGACGGGGGAGCAGTACTTC
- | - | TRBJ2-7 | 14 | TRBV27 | CASSSGGVFDEQYF | TGTGCCAGCAGTTCCGGGGGAGTTTTCGACGAGCAGTACTTC
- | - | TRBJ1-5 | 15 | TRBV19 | CASSVWSSGNQPQHF | TGTGCCAGTAGTGTTTGGTCTTCGGGGAATCAGCCCCAGCATTTT
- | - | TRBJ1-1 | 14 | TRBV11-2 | CASTRLQGNTEAFF | TGTGCCAGCACCCGTTTACAGGGCAACACTGAAGCTTTCTTT
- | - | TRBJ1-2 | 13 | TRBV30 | CAWTAGSEGGYTF | TGTGCCTGGACAGCCGGGAGTGAGGGCGGCTACACCTTC
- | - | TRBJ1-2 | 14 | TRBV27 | CASSLFGAGAGYTF | TGTGCCAGCAGTTTATTTGGGGCAGGGGCCGGCTACACCTTC
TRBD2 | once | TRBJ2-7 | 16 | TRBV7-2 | CASSLRNTGLAGEQYF | TGTGCCAGCAGCTTAAGGAACACCGGACTAGCGGGCGAGCAGTACTTC
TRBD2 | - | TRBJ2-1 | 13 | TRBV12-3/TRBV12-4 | CASGNGRVTEQFF | TGTGCCAGCGGGAACGGGAGGGTCACTGAGCAGTTCTTC
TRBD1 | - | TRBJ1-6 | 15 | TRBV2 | CASRAQGQNNSPLHF | TGTGCCAGCAGGGCACAGGGGCAAAATAATTCACCCCTCCACTTT
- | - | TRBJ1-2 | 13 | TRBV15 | CATGGLRGYGYTF | TGTGCCACCGGGGGCTTGAGGGGCTATGGCTACACCTTC
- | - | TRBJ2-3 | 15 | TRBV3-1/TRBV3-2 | CASSSWDTSTDTQYF | TGTGCCAGCAGCAGTTGGGACACTAGCACAGATACGCAGTATTTT
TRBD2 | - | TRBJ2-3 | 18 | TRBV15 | CATSRDARAGGFGDTQYF | TGTGCCACCAGCAGAGATGCCCGAGCGGGAGGGTTTGGAGATACGCAGTATTTT
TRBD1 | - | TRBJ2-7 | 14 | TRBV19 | CASRNRGLGDEQYF | TGTGCCAGTAGGAACAGGGGGCTAGGCGACGAGCAGTACTTC
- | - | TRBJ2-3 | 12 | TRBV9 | CASSSYTDTQYF | TGTGCCAGCAGCTCCTACACAGATACGCAGTATTTT
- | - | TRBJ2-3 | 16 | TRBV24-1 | CATSEPTGQAPDTQYF | TGTGCCACCAGTGAACCTACCGGACAAGCGCCAGATACGCAGTATTTT
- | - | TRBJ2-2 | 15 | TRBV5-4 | CASSLAGPNTGELFF | TGTGCCAGCAGCTTGGCAGGCCCGAACACCGGGGAGCTGTTTTTT
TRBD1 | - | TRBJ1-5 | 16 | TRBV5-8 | CASSSGTGTSNQPQHF | TGTGCCAGCAGCTCCGGGACAGGGACCAGCAATCAGCCCCAGCATTTT
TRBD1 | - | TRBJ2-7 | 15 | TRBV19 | CASSKGQGGSYEQYF | TGTGCCAGTAGTAAAGGACAGGGTGGTTCCTACGAGCAGTACTTC
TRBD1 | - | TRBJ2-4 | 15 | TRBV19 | CASLKQGARGNIQYF | TGTGCCAGCCTTAAGCAGGGGGCGCGGGGAAACATTCAGTACTTC
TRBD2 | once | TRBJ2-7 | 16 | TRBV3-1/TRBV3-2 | CASSQGVSGRAYEQYF | TGTGCCAGCAGCCAAGGGGTTAGCGGGAGGGCCTACGAGCAGTACTTC
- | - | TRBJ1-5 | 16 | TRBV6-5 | CASSLKFVDRNQPQHF | TGTGCCAGCAGTTTGAAGTTTGTAGACAGGAATCAGCCCCAGCATTTT
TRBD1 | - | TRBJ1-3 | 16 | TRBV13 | CASSSSRQGFLKAIYF | TGTGCCAGCAGCTCGTCCCGACAGGGTTTTCTGAAGGCCATATATTTT
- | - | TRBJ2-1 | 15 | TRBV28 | CASSLSLRGNNEQFF | TGTGCCAGCAGTTTATCTCTAAGGGGTAACAATGAGCAGTTCTTC
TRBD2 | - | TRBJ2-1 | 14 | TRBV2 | CASSVQGLVDEQFF | TGTGCCAGCAGTGTTCAGGGACTAGTGGATGAGCAGTTCTTC
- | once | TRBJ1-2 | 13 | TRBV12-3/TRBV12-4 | CASSFAEGGGYTF | TGTGCCAGCAGTTTCGCGGAGGGTGGAGGCTACACCTTC
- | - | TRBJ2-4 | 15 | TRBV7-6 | CASSPGWGAKNIQYF | TGTGCCAGCAGCCCAGGTTGGGGCGCCAAAAACATTCAGTACTTC
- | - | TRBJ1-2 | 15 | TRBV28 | CASSLTGGSNYGYTF | TGTGCCAGCAGTTTAACAGGAGGGTCGAACTATGGCTACACCTTC
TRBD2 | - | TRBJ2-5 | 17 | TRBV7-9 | CASSPRRGLALQETQYF | TGTGCCAGCAGCCCCCGCCGAGGACTAGCGCTACAAGAGACCCAGTACTTC
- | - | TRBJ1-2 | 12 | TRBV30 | CAWRGQDYGYTF | TGTGCCTGGAGGGGACAAGACTATGGCTACACCTTC
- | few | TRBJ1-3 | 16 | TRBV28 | CASRDLSGQSGNTIYF | TGTGCCAGCAGAGATCTAAGCGGACAGTCTGGAAACACCATATATTTT
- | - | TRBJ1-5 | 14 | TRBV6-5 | CASSYGRGGQPQHF | TGTGCCAGCAGTTACGGCCGGGGTGGTCAGCCCCAGCATTTT
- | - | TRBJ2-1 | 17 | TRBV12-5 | CASDLGRGFVGYNEQFF | TGTGCTAGTGATTTGGGCCGGGGTTTCGTCGGGTACAATGAGCAGTTCTTC
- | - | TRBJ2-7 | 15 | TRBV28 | CASSGQDTASYEQYF | TGTGCCAGCAGCGGCCAAGATACAGCCTCCTACGAGCAGTACTTC